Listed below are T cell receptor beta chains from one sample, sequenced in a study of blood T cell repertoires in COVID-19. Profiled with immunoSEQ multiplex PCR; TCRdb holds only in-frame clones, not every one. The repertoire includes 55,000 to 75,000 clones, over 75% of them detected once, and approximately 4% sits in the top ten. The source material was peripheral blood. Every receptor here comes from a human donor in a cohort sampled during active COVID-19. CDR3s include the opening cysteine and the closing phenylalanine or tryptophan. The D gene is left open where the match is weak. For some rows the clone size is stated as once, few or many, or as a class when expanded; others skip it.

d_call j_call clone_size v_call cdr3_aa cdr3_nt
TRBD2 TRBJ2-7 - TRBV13 CASKPGTSGLSYEQYF TGTGCCAGCAAACCCGGGACTAGCGGCCTCTCCTACGAGCAGTACTTC
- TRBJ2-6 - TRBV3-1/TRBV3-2 CASSGGGRYFSGANVLTF TGTGCCAGCAGCGGGGGGGGCAGATACTTCTCTGGGGCCAACGTCCTGACTTTC
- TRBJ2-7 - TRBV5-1 CASSLGDQGSYEQYF TGCGCCAGCAGCTTGGGGGATCAGGGGTCCTACGAGCAGTACTTC
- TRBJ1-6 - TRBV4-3 CASSQDSGANSPLHF TGCGCCAGCAGCCAAGACTCAGGGGCCAATTCACCCCTCCACTTT
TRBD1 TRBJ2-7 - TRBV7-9 CASSIAVGQGAYEQYF TGTGCCAGCAGCATAGCGGTTGGACAGGGGGCCTACGAGCAGTACTTC
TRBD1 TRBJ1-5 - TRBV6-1 CASSEGTGYQPQHF TGTGCCAGCAGTGAGGGGACAGGCTATCAGCCCCAGCATTTT
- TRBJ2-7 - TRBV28 CASSSTLDKMLYEQYF TGTGCCAGCAGTTCGACCCTGGACAAAATGCTATACGAGCAGTACTTC
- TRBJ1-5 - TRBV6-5 CASSYKPSGGNQPQHF TGTGCCAGCAGTTACAAGCCATCAGGGGGCAATCAGCCCCAGCATTTT
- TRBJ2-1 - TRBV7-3 CASSYRASLDEQFF TGTGCCAGCAGCTACAGGGCCTCTCTAGATGAGCAGTTCTTC
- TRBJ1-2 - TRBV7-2 CASSLDFTGTDGYTF TGTGCCAGCAGCTTAGATTTCACAGGGACGGATGGCTACACCTTC
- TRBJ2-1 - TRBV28 CASSQGQRVYNEQFF TGTGCCAGCAGTCAAGGACAGAGGGTCTACAATGAGCAGTTCTTC
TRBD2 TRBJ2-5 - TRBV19 CASSISGGRETQYF TGTGCCAGTAGTATAAGCGGGGGCCGAGAGACCCAGTACTTC
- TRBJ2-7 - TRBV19 CASSIGLTTTYEQYF TGTGCCAGTAGTATCGGACTTACGACGACCTACGAGCAGTACTTC
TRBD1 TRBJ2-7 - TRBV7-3 CASSLNRQGEQYF TGTGCCAGCAGCTTAAATAGACAGGGCGAGCAGTACTTC
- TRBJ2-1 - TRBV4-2 CASSPPGLQLGNEQFF TGTGCCAGCAGCCCGCCGGGACTCCAATTGGGTAATGAGCAGTTCTTC
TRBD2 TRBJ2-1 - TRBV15 CATQRVERGFYNEQFF TGTGCCACCCAAAGGGTCGAGCGGGGGTTTTACAATGAGCAGTTCTTC
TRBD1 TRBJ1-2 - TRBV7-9 CASSLADRSGYTF TGTGCCAGCAGCTTAGCGGACAGGTCTGGCTACACCTTC
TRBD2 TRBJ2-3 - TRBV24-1 CATSDLGSGRGTDTQYF TGTGCCACCAGTGATTTGGGAAGCGGGAGGGGTACAGATACGCAGTATTTT
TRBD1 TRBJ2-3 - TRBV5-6 CASSLGQGGTDTQYF TGTGCCAGCAGCCTGGGACAGGGGGGCACAGATACGCAGTATTTT
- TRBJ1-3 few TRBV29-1 CSVPDPRSGNTIYF TGCAGCGTTCCAGATCCCCGCTCTGGAAACACCATATATTTT
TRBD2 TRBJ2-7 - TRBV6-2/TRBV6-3 CASSYSDGGVYEQYF TGTGCCAGCAGTTACTCTGACGGGGGGGTCTACGAGCAGTACTTC
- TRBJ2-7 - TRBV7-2 CASSVDSYEQYF TGTGCCAGCAGCGTAGACAGCTACGAGCAGTACTTC
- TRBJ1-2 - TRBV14 CASSQEAPVTGSNYGYTF TGTGCCAGCAGCCAAGAAGCTCCGGTGACAGGAAGTAACTATGGCTACACCTTC
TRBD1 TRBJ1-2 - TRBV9 CASSVFLDPGTGYGYTF TGTGCCAGCAGCGTATTCCTTGACCCCGGGACAGGCTATGGCTACACCTTC
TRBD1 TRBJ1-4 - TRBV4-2 CASSQFSQGNEKLFF TGTGCCAGCAGCCAATTTTCACAGGGGAATGAAAAACTGTTTTTT
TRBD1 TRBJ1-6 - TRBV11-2 CASSFNRGYNSPLHF TGTGCCAGCAGCTTCAACAGGGGCTATAATTCACCCCTCCACTTT
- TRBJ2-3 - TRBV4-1 CASSLSLSIGTDTQYF TGCGCCAGCAGCCTGAGCCTATCGATCGGCACAGATACGCAGTATTTT
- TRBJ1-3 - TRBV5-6 CASSPWTLSSGNTIYF TGTGCCAGCAGCCCATGGACTCTTAGCTCTGGAAACACCATATATTTT
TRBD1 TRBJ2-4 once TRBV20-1 CSAGNRGPQYF TGCAGTGCTGGGAACAGGGGGCCTCAGTACTTC
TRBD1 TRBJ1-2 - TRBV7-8 CASSAQGTAYGYTF TGTGCCAGCAGCGCCCAGGGGACAGCCTATGGCTACACCTTC
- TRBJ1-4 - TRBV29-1 CSVVVPGGGLFF TGCAGCGTTGTCGTCCCGGGGGGAGGACTGTTTTTT
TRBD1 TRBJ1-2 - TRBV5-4 CASSSDRGNYGYTF TGTGCCAGCAGCTCGGACAGGGGGAACTATGGCTACACCTTC
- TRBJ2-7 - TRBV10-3 CAIRSDTGMYEQYF TGTGCCATCAGGTCCGATACAGGGATGTACGAGCAGTACTTC
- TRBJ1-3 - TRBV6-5 CASSYGDRLGNTIYF TGTGCCAGCAGTTATGGCGATAGACTCGGAAACACCATATATTTT
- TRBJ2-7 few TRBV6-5 CASSYRDISYEQYF TGTGCCAGCAGTTACCGGGACATCTCCTACGAGCAGTACTTC
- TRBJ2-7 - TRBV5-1 CASSLGSSYEQYF TGCGCCAGCAGCTTGGGCAGCTCCTACGAGCAGTACTTC
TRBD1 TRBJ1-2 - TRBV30 CAWSPQTGANYGYTF TGTGCCTGGAGTCCCCAGACAGGGGCGAACTATGGCTACACCTTC
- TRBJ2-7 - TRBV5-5 CASSLYGREMDEQYF TGTGCCAGCAGCTTGTACGGCAGGGAAATGGACGAGCAGTACTTC
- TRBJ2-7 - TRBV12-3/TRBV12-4 CASSFGEYEQYF TGTGCCAGCAGTTTCGGGGAATACGAGCAGTACTTC
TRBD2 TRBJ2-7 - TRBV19 CASSALGGYSYEQYF TGTGCCAGTAGTGCCCTGGGGGGGTACTCCTACGAGCAGTACTTC
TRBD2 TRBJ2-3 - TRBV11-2 CASSLERAGVGTDTQYF TGTGCCAGCAGCTTAGAGAGAGCGGGAGTGGGGACAGATACGCAGTATTTT
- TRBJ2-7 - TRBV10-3 CAISTDRGRTNEQYF TGTGCCATCAGTACTGACCGCGGAAGGACTAACGAGCAGTACTTC
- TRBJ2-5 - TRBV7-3 CASSLLPGSETQYF TGTGCCAGCAGCTTATTACCAGGGTCGGAGACCCAGTACTTC
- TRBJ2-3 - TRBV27 CASTDRLATDTQYF TGTGCCAGCACTGATCGTCTGGCCACAGATACGCAGTATTTT
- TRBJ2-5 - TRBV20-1 CSARSGETQYF TGCAGTGCTAGATCGGGGGAGACCCAGTACTTC
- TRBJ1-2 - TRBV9 CASSVATVGGETFGYTF TGTGCCAGCAGCGTAGCTACGGTGGGGGGAGAAACATTCGGCTACACCTTC
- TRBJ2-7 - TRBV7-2 CASSLAYQKTYEQYF TGTGCCAGCAGCTTAGCGTACCAGAAAACCTACGAGCAGTACTTC
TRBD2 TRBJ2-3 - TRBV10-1 CASSEIERGASTDTQYF TGCGCCAGCAGTGAGATCGAGCGGGGGGCCAGCACAGATACGCAGTATTTT
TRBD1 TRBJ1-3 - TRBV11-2 CASSAGQGSGNTIYF TGTGCCAGCAGCGCTGGACAGGGCTCTGGAAACACCATATATTTT
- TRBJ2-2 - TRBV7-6 CASSLFAGPITGELFF TGTGCCAGCAGCCTATTCGCTGGGCCCATCACCGGGGAGCTGTTTTTT
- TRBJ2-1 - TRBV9 CASSVGDSYNEQFF TGTGCCAGCAGCGTAGGCGACTCCTACAATGAGCAGTTCTTC
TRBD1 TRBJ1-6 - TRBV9 CASSSHEGTGALSLHF TGTGCCAGCAGCTCCCATGAAGGGACAGGGGCTTTATCCCTCCACTTT
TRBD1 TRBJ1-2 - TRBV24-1 CATSDLDRVYTF TGTGCCACCAGTGATTTGGACAGGGTTTACACCTTC
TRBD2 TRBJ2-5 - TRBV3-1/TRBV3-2 CASSQRTSRETQYF TGTGCCAGCAGCCAACGGACTAGTCGAGAGACCCAGTACTTC
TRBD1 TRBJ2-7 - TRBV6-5 CASSQTGDEQYF TGTGCCAGCAGTCAGACAGGGGACGAGCAGTACTTC